Described below is a single T cell receptor (beta chain) sequence and its context. Its antigen is not known. This specimen comes from a study of T cell repertoires in cytomegalovirus infection. Overall study: Researchers turned to recently identified HLA-C-restricted CMV epitopes as well as well-studied HLA-B-restricted ones. Indications came from public TCR beta signatures; they pointed to CMV infection and to a matching HLA type.

TCRdb reanalysed the reads using MiXCR and keeps one entry per CDR3 protein. The sample includes some 920,000 distinct CDR3 sequences, about a third of them seen just once. General study findings and limits: What dominated the ex vivo response were HLA-C-restricted CMV-specific TCR beta clonotypes.

There are 14 residues in the CDR3. Germline lookup yields CDR1 SQVTM and CDR2 ANQGSEA. V lost 6 bases and J lost 1, with 15 bases in between. This sequence was found in a human donor in good health (CMV status not recorded). Some clones in this sample may be carry-over from other donors' samples. The J gene is TRBJ1-1, the V gene TRBV29-1; possibly TRBD1 for D (5 bases). Material: cultured CD8+ T cells from PBMCs, obtained from culture after CMV antigen stimulation. CDR3 nucleotide sequence: TGCAGCGTAGATTTACAGGCCCCGAACACTGAAGCTTTCTTT. Translation: CSVDLQAPNTEAFF.